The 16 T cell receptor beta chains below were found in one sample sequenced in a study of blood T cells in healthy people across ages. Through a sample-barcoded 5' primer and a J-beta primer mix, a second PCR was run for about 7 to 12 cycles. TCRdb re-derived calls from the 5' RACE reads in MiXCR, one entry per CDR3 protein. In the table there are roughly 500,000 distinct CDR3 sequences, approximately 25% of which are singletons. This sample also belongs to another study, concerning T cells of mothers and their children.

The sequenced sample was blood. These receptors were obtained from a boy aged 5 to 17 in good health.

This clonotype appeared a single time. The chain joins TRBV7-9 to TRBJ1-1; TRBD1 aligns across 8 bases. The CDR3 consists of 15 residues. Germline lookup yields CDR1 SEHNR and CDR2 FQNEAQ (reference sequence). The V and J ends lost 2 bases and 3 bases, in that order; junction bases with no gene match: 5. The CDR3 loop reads CASSLLDRGDTEAFF. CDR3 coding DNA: TGTGCCAGCAGCTTACTTGACAGGGGAGACACTGAAGCTTTCTTT.

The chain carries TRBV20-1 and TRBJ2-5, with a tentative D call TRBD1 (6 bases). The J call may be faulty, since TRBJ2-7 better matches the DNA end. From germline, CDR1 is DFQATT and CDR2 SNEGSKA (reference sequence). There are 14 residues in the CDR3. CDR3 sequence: CSARLVQGTYEQYF. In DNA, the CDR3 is TGCAGTGCTCGCCTTGTTCAGGGGACCTACGAGCAGTACTTC.

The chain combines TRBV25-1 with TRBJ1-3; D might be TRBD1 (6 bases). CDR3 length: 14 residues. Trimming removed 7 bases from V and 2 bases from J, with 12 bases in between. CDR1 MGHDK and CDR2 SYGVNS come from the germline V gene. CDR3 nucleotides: TGTGCCAGCAAGGAGCCAGGGGCTGGAAACACCATATATTTT. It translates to CASKEPGAGNTIYF. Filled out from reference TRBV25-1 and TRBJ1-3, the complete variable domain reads EADIYQTPRYLVIGTGKKITLECSQTMGHDKMYWYQQDPGMELHLIHYSYGVNSTEKGDLSSESTVSRIRTEHFPLTLESARPSHTSQYLCASKEPGAGNTIYFGEGSWLTVV.

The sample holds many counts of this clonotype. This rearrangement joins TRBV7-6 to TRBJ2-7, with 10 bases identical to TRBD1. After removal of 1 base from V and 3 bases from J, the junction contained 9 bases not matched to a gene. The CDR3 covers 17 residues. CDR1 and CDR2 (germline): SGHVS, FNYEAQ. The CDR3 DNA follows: TGTGCCAGCAGCTTAGGGCCGGGACAGGGGCGGCTCTACGAGCAGTACTTC. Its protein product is CASSLGPGQGRLYEQYF.

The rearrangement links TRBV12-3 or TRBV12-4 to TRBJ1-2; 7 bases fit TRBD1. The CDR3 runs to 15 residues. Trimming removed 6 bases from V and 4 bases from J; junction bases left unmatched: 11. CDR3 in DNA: TGTGCCAGCAGGGCTCTACAGGGGCCCCCCTATGGCTACACCTTC. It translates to CASRALQGPPYGYTF.

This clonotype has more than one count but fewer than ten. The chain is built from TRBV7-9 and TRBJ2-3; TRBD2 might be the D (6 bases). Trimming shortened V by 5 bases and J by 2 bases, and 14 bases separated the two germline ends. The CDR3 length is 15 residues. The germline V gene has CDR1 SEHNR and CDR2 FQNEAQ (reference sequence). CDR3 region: CASSQAGTYTDTQYF. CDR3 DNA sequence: TGTGCCAGCAGCCAGGCCGGGACTTACACAGATACGCAGTATTTT.

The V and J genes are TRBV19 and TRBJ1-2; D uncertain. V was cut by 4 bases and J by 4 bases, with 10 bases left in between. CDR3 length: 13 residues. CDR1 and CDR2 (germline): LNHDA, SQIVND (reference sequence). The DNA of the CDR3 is TGTGCCAGTAGTACCGGCGCAATCTATGGCTACACCTTC. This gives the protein CASSTGAIYGYTF.

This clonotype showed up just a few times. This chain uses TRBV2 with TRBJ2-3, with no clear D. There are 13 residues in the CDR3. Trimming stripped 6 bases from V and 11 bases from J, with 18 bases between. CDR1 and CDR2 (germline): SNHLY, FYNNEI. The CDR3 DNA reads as TGTGCCAGCAGGGAGAACTTTCTCAGCGAGCAGTATTTT. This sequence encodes CASRENFLSEQYF.

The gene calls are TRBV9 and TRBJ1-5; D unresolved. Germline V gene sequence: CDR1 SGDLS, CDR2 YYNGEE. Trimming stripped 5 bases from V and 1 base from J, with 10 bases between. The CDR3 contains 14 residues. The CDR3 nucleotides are TGTGCCAGCAGTCGTAGAGCCAGCAATCAGCCCCAGCATTTT. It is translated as CASSRRASNQPQHF.

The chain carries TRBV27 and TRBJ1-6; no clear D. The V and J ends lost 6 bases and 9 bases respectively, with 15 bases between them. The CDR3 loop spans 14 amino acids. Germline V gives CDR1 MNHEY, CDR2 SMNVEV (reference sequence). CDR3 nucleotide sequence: TGTGCCAGCAGCTTTTCGGGCCAATCTTCACCCCTCCACTTT. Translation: CASSFSGQSSPLHF.

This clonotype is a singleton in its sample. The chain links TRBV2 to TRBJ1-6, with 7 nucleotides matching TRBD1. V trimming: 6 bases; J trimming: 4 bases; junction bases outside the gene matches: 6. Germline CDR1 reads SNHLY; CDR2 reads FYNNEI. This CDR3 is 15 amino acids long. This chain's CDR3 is CASRQTGNYNSPLHF. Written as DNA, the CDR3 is TGTGCCAGCAGGCAGACAGGGAATTATAATTCACCCCTCCACTTT.

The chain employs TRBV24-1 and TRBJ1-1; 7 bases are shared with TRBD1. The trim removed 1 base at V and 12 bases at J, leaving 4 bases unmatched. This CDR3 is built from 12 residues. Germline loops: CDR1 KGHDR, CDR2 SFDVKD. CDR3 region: CATSDFQGEPFF. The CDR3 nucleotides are TGTGCCACCAGTGATTTCCAGGGGGAACCTTTCTTT.

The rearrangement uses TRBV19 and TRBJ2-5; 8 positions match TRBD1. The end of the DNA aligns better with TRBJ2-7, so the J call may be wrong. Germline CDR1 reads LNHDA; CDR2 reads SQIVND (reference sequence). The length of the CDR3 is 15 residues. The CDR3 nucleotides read TGTGCCAGTAGTAGCCCCGGGACAGGAAAATACGAGCAGTACTTC. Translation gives CASSSPGTGKYEQYF.

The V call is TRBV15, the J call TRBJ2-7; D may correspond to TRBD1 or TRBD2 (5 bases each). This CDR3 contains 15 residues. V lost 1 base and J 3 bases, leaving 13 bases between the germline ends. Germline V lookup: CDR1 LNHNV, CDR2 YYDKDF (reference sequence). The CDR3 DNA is TGTGCCACCAGCAGAGTTAAAATGGGGGACTACGAGCAGTACTTC. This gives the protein CATSRVKMGDYEQYF. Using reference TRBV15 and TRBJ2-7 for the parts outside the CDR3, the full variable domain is DAMVIQNPRYQVTQFGKPVTLSCSQTLNHNVMYWYQQKSSQAPKLLFHYYDKDFNNEADTPDNFQSRRPNTSFCFLDIRSPGLGDTAMYLCATSRVKMGDYEQYFGPGTRLTVT.

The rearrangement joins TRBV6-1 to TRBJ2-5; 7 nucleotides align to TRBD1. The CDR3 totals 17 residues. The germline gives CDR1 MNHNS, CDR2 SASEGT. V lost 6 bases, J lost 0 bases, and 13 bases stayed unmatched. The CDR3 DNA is TGTGCCAGCAGCCTGACAGGGCTCTCACCCTACCAAGAGACCCAGTACTTC. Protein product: CASSLTGLSPYQETQYF.

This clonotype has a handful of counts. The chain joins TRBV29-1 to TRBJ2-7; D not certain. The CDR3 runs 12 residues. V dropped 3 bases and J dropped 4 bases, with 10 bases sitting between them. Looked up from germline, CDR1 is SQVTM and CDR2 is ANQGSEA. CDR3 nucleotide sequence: TGCAGCGTTGAGGTTATGGGGTACGAGCAGTACTTC. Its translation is CSVEVMGYEQYF.